One T cell receptor (beta chain) is described in this entry. Its specificity is unknown. While unrecorded immune exposures were likely, the donors were nominally healthy when sampled. These data come from a study of cytomegalovirus exposure and HLA in healthy donors. Overall study findings and caveats: It was shown in a later analysis that HLA-associated TCR beta chains were more clonally expanded than other, equally common chains. High sensitivity and specificity were reportedly achieved when the classifier diagnosed cytomegalovirus status. For most TCR sequences rarity was the rule, although some public TCRs occurred in many donors.

It was with 60 Vbeta and 13 Jbeta primers that the PCR ran. Produced via immunoSEQ multiplex PCR; TCRdb's table is partial and in-frame only. In the table there are around 210,000 clones, 65% to 85% of which are singletons. CDR3 length: 15 amino acids. The V end lost 6 bases, the J end lost 4 bases, and 19 bases lay between the germline ends. From germline, CDR1 is KGHSH and CDR2 LQKENI. Sequences were obtained from PBMCs. This TCR was recovered from a man aged 45-65 years in good health and CMV-seronegative. The chain has TRBV18 and TRBJ2-7, with D hard to call. Here the CDR3 DNA reads TGTGCCAGCTCCACCGCGTTAGCAGCACAATACGAGCAGTACTTC. Amino acids: CASSTALAAQYEQYF.